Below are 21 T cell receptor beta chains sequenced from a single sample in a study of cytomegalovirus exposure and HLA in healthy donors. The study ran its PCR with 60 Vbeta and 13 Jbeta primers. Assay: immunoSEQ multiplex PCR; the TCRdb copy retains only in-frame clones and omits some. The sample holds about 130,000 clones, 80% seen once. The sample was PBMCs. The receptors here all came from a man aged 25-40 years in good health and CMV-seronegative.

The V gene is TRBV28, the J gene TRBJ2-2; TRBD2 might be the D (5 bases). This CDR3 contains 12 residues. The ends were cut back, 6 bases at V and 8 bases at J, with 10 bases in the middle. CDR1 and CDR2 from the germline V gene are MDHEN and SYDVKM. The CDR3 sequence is CASRDWQGELFF. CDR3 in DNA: TGTGCCAGCAGGGACTGGCAGGGGGAGCTGTTTTTT.

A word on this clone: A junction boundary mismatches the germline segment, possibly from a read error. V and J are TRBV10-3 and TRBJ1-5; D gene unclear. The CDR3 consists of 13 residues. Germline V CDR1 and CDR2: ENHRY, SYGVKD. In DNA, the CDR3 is TGTGCCATCAGCGGAGGTAGCAATCAGCCCCAGAATTTT. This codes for CAISGGSNQPQNF.

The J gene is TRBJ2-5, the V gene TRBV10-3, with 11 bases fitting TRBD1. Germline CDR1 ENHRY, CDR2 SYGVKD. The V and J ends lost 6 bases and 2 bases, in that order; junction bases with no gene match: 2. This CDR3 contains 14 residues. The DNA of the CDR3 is TGTGCCATCAGGGGGGACAGGGGGCAAGAGACCCAGTACTTC. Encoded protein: CAIRGDRGQETQYF.

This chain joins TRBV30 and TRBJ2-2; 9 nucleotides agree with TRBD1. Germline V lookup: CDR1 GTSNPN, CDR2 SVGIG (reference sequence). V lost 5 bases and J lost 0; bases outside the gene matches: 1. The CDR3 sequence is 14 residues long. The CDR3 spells CAWGTGPNTGELFF. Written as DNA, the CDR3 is TGTGCCTGGGGGACAGGGCCGAACACCGGGGAGCTGTTTTTT.

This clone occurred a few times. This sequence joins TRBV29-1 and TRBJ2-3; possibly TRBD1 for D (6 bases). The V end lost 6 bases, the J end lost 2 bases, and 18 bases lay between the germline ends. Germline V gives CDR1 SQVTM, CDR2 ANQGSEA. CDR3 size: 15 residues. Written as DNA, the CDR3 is TGCAGCGTCCGAAGGCCGGGACACCTCACAGATACGCAGTATTTT. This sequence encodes CSVRRPGHLTDTQYF.

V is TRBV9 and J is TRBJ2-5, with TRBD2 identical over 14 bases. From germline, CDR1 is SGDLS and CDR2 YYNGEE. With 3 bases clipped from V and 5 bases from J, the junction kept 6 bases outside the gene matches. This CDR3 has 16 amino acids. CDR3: CASSGGLAGESETQYF. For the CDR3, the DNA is TGTGCCAGCAGCGGGGGACTAGCGGGAGAATCCGAGACCCAGTACTTC.

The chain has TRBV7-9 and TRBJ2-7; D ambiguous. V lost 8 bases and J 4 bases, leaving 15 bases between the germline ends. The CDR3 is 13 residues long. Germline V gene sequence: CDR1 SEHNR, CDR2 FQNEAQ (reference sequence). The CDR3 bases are TGTGCCAGCTCTCGTGGCACAGTTTACGAGCAGTACTTC. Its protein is CASSRGTVYEQYF.

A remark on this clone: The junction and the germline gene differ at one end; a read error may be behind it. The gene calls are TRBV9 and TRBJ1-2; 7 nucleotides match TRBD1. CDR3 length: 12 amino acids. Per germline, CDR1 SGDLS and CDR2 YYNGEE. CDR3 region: CASSGTGSGYPF. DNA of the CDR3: TGTGCCAGCAGCGGGACAGGCTCTGGCTACCCCTTC.

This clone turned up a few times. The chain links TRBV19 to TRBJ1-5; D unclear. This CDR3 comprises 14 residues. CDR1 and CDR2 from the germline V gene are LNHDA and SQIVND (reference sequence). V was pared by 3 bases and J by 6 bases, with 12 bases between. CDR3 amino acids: CASSIVPVAQPQHF. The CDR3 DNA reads TGTGCCAGTAGTATCGTCCCGGTAGCTCAGCCCCAGCATTTT.

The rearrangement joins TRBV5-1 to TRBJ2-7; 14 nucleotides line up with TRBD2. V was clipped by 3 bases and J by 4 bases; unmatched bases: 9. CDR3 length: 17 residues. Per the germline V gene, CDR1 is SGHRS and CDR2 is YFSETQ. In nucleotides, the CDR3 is TGCGCCAGCAGCTCACCTAGGCGGACTAGCGGGAGGTACGAGCAGTACTTC. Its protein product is CASSSPRRTSGRYEQYF.

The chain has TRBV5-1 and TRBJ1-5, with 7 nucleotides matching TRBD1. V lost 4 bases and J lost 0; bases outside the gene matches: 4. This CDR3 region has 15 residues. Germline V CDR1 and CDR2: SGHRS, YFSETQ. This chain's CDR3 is CASSEGQPSNQPQHF. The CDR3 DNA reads TGCGCCAGCAGCGAGGGACAGCCTAGCAATCAGCCCCAGCATTTT.

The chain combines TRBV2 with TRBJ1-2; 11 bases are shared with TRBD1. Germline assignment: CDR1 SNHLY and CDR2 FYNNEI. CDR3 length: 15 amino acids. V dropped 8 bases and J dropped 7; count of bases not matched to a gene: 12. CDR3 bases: TGTGCCAGCGTGGAAGACCGGGACAGGGGGGGTGGCTACACCTTC. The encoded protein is CASVEDRDRGGGYTF. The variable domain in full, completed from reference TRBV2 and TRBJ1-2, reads EPEVTQTPSHQVTQMGQEVILRCVPISNHLYFYWYRQILGQKVEFLVSFYNNEISEKSEIFDDQFSVERPDGSNFTLKIRSTKLEDSAMYFCASVEDRDRGGGYTFGSGTRLTVV.

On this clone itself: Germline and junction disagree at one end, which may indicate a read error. CDR3 amino acids: CARSLRDRIYSNQPQNF. The CDR3 nucleotides read TGTGCCAGAAGCTTGCGGGACAGGATTTATAGCAATCAGCCCCAGAATTTT. The genes are TRBV5-3 and TRBJ1-5, with 8 positions matching TRBD1. TRBV5-3 belongs to the ORF category, with a function that is uncertain. CDR3 length: 17 residues.

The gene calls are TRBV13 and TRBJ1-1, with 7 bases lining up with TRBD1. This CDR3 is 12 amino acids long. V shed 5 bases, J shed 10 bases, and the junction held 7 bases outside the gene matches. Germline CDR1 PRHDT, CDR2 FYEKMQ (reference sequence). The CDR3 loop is CASSAAGGGAFF. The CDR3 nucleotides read TGTGCCAGCAGCGCCGCAGGGGGTGGAGCTTTCTTT.

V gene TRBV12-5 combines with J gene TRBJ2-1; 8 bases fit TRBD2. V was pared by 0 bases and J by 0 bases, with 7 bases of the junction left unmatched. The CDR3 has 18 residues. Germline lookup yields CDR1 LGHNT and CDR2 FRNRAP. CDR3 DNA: TGTGCTAGTGGTTTGGTAACTGGCGGGAGGAGCTCCTACAATGAGCAGTTCTTC. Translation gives CASGLVTGGRSSYNEQFF.

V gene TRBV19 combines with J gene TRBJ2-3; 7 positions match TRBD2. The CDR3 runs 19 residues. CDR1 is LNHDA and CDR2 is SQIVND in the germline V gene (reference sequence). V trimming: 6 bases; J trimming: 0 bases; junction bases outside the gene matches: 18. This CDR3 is CASRGVAGRAFQSTDTQYF. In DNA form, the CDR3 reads TGTGCCAGTAGGGGAGTGGCGGGGAGGGCCTTCCAGAGCACAGATACGCAGTATTTT.

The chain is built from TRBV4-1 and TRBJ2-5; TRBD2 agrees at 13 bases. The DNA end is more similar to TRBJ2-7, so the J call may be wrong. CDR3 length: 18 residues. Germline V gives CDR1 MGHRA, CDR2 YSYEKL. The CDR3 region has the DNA TGCGCCAGCAGCCAAGCTGGGACTAGCGGGACCGTCTCCTACGAGCAGTACTTC. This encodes CASSQAGTSGTVSYEQYF.

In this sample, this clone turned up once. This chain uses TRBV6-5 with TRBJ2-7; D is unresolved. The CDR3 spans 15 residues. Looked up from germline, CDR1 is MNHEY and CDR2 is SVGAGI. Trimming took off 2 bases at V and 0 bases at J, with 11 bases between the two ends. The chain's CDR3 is CASSYGLSSSYEQYF. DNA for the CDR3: TGTGCCAGCAGTTACGGGCTCTCCAGCTCCTACGAGCAGTACTTC.

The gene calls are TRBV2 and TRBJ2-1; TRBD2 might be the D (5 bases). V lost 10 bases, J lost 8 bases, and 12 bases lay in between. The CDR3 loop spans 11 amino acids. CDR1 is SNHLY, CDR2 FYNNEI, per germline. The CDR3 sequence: CATVLEDEQFF. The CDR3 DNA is TGTGCCACCGTCCTGGAGGATGAGCAGTTCTTC.

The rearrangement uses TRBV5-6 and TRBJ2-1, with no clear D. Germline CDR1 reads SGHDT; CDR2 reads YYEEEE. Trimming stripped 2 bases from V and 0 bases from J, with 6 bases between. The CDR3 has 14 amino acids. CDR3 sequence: CASSLVASYNEQFF. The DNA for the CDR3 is TGTGCCAGCAGCTTAGTAGCCTCCTACAATGAGCAGTTCTTC.

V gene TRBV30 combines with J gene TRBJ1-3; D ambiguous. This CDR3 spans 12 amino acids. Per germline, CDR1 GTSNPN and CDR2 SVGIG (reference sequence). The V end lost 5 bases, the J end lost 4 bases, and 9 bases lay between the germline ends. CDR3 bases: TGTGCCTGGGATGGGAGCGGAAACACCATATATTTT. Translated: CAWDGSGNTIYF.